These 16 T cell receptor beta chains originate from one sample sequenced in a study of blood T cells in healthy people across ages. Using a J-beta primer mix together with a sample-barcoded 5' primer, a second PCR was run for about 7 to 12 cycles. MiXCR, applied by TCRdb to the 5' RACE reads, yields one record per CDR3 protein. The sample consists of about 760,000 distinct CDR3 sequences, more than 20% of them appearing once. The data also belong to a second study, concerning T cells of mothers and their children.

Material: blood. These receptors all stem from a boy aged 5-17 years in good health.

In its sample, this clonotype was seen a few times. This rearrangement joins TRBV7-2 to TRBJ2-7; 11 bases line up with TRBD2. The germline V gene encodes CDR1 SGHTA and CDR2 FQGNSA. Trimming at V came to 6 bases and at J to 1 base, leaving 5 bases not matched to a gene. The CDR3 spans 15 residues. The CDR3 sequence: CASRSTSGGSYEQYF. CDR3 nucleotides: TGTGCCAGCAGGTCAACTAGCGGGGGTTCCTACGAGCAGTACTTC.

This clonotype was observed a few times. The V gene is TRBV12-3 or TRBV12-4, the J gene TRBJ2-1, with 7 bases identical to TRBD1. J was trimmed by 10 bases and V by 10 bases; bases with no gene match: 19. CDR3 length: 15 residues. CDR3 in DNA: TGTGCCACAAGGGGATCAGGGGGATGGGGCAGAGAGCAGTTCTTC. It is translated as CATRGSGGWGREQFF.

The J gene is TRBJ2-5, the V gene TRBV25-1, with TRBD2 identical over 7 bases. The DNA end is a closer match to TRBJ2-7, so the J assignment may be wrong. The CDR3 consists of 15 residues. The V gene's germline CDR1 is MGHDK and CDR2 SYGVNS. The CDR3 spells CASSESAGEVYEQYF. CDR3 nucleotides: TGTGCCAGCAGTGAATCGGCGGGAGAAGTGTACGAGCAGTACTTC.

J is TRBJ2-7 and V is TRBV28, with TRBD2 identical over 11 bases. Germline lookup yields CDR1 MDHEN and CDR2 SYDVKM. With 5 bases clipped from V and 5 bases from J, the junction kept 11 bases outside the gene matches. The CDR3 contains 16 residues. The CDR3 DNA is TGTGCCAGCAGTCCCAGGGGGACTAGCGGCTTCCACGAGCAGTACTTC. It is translated as CASSPRGTSGFHEQYF.

This clonotype was picked up a small number of times. This clone may be a read error of a much larger clone one base away. This rearrangement joins TRBV21-1 to TRBJ1-4; the table's D call, TRBD1, was not checked against the DNA. TRBV21-1 is annotated as a pseudogene. The length of the CDR3 is 18 residues. The chain's CDR3 is CASSRRDRGLQHQEKLFF. The CDR3 nucleotides are TGTGCCAGCAGCCGACGGGACAGGGGGCTTCAGCATCAGGAAAAACTGTTTTTT.

This clonotype was seen only a few times. This sequence joins TRBV7-8 and TRBJ2-7; 14 bases agree with TRBD2. V lost 5 bases, J lost 1 base, and 7 bases stayed unmatched. The CDR3 runs to 17 residues. Per the germline V gene, CDR1 is SGHVS and CDR2 is FQNEAQ. The CDR3 coding sequence is TGTGCCAGCAGCCAGGGGACTAGCGGGAGTAGATCCTACGAGCAGTACTTC. Protein sequence: CASSQGTSGSRSYEQYF.

This sequence joins TRBV24-1 and TRBJ1-5; no reliable D call. The germline V gene encodes CDR1 KGHDR and CDR2 SFDVKD. V was shortened by 9 bases and J by 4 bases, with 12 bases between the two germline ends. The CDR3 length is 13 residues. In DNA, the CDR3 is TGTGCCACCTCTGACGGGAAAAATCAGCCCCAGCATTTT. It yields the protein CATSDGKNQPQHF.

The V gene is TRBV6-6, the J gene TRBJ2-7; D possibly uses TRBD1 or TRBD2 (5 bases each). The J call may be mistaken, given a closer DNA end match to TRBJ2-5. The germline CDR1 and CDR2 sequences are MNHNY and SVGAGI (reference sequence). The CDR3 length is 15 residues. The chain's CDR3 is CASRSPGTFAETQYF. The CDR3 coding sequence is TGTGCCAGCAGGTCTCCCGGGACCTTCGCCGAGACCCAGTACTTC.

This clonotype was found a few times. The V and J genes are TRBV5-1 and TRBJ2-1; D call uncertain. Between the trimmed V and J ends, which lost 4 bases and 0 bases, there was a span of 8 bases. CDR3 length equals 14 residues. Per the germline V gene, CDR1 is SGHRS and CDR2 is YFSETQ. CDR3 region: CASSPYNSYNEQFF. The CDR3 region has the DNA TGCGCCAGCAGCCCCTACAACTCCTACAATGAGCAGTTCTTC.

The chain recombines TRBV11-2 with TRBJ2-7, with D tentatively TRBD2 (6 bases). Trimming shortened V by 4 bases and J by 1 base, and 14 bases separated the two germline ends. Germline V gene sequence: CDR1 SGHAT, CDR2 FQNNGV. The CDR3 length is 15 residues. CDR3 protein: CASSSEVGRSYEQYF. Here the CDR3 DNA reads TGTGCCAGCAGCTCGGAAGTAGGGAGGTCCTACGAGCAGTACTTC.

Comment on this clonotype: No DNA is shown, since the ends of the CDR3 on it are uncertain; the CDR3 is the one TCRdb lists. The chain is built from TRBV29-1 and TRBJ1-2; the table's D call of TRBD1 was not tested on the DNA. Germline-derived CDR1 and CDR2 are SQVTM and ANQGSEA. From its first to its last residue, the CDR3 has 14 amino acids. The CDR3 sequence is CSVYFGPPNYGYTF.

This chain joins TRBV28 and TRBJ2-1; tentative D call: TRBD1 (5 bases). TRBJ2-7 matches the DNA end more closely, so the J call is doubtful. The CDR3 consists of 16 residues. Germline CDR1 reads MDHEN; CDR2 reads SYDVKM. CDR3 bases: TGTGCCAGCAGTTTATACCCTTTTGGCAGGGAAGACGAGCAGTACTTC. Its translation: CASSLYPFGREDEQYF.

Many counts were recorded for this clonotype. The chain joins TRBV7-9 to TRBJ2-1; D is unclear. The CDR3 contains 13 residues. V was cut by 1 base and J by 7 bases, with 8 bases left in between. Germline V gene lookup returns CDR1 SEHNR and CDR2 FQNEAQ (reference sequence). This chain's CDR3 is CASSLVLGNEQFF. CDR3 DNA: TGTGCCAGCAGCTTAGTGTTAGGGAATGAGCAGTTCTTC. Filled out from reference TRBV7-9 and TRBJ2-1, the complete variable domain reads DTGVSQNPRHKITKRGQNVTFRCDPISEHNRLYWYRQTLGQGPEFLTYFQNEAQLEKSRLLSDRFSAERPKGSFSTLEIQRTEQGDSAMYLCASSLVLGNEQFFGPGTRLTVL.

Only a few counts were recorded for this clonotype. The chain links TRBV4-1 to TRBJ2-2, with unresolved D. The V gene lost 2 bases and the J gene lost 5 bases, with 15 bases spanning the gap. The CDR3 is 16 residues long. CDR1 is MGHRA and CDR2 is YSYEKL in the germline V gene. The CDR3 nucleotides are TGCGCCAGCAGCCAATTCATAGCCAGACGGACCGGGGAGCTGTTTTTT. Translated: CASSQFIARRTGELFF.

The chain links TRBV20-1 to TRBJ1-4, with 7 bases identical to TRBD1. V shed 0 bases, J shed 7 bases, and the junction held 5 bases outside the gene matches. This CDR3 region has 14 residues. Germline values: CDR1 DFQATT, CDR2 SNEGSKA (reference sequence). CDR3 region: CSARDDREAEKLFF. In DNA, the CDR3 is TGCAGTGCTAGAGACGACAGGGAGGCTGAAAAACTGTTTTTT.

This clonotype was detected only a few times. The chain recombines TRBV12-3 or TRBV12-4 with TRBJ2-5; 16 positions agree with TRBD2. CDR3 length: 17 residues. With V trimmed by 6 bases and J by 5 bases, 9 bases remained unmatched. The CDR3, as DNA: TGTGCCAGCAGCCCGGGGACTAGCGGGGGGGCCTGGGAGACCCAGTACTTC. This gives the protein CASSPGTSGGAWETQYF.